The 27 T cell receptor beta chains below come from one sample, sequenced in a study of blood T cell repertoires in COVID-19. The repertoire was sequenced with immunoSEQ multiplex PCR; TCRdb's copy has only in-frame clones and lacks some. Of 210,000 or so clones in the sample, 70% to 90% were seen once. The sample comprised peripheral blood. These receptors came from a woman younger than 35 who had recovered from COVID-19.

The chain combines TRBV6-4 with TRBJ2-1; D unclear. V was shortened by 3 bases and J by 0 bases, with 12 bases between the two germline ends. Germline CDR1 reads MRHNA; CDR2 reads SNTAGT. The CDR3 is made up of 16 amino acids. The CDR3 sequence is CASSDLLTSSYNEQFF. The CDR3 DNA sequence: TGTGCCAGCAGTGATCTACTCACGAGCTCCTACAATGAGCAGTTCTTC.

The rearrangement uses TRBV28 and TRBJ1-1; 7 positions match TRBD1. The germline V gene has CDR1 MDHEN and CDR2 SYDVKM. The CDR3 runs 14 residues. The junction had 2 bases not matched to a gene; V was cut back by 3 bases and J by 1 base. The CDR3 is CASSFGQANTEAFF. The CDR3 nucleotides are TGTGCCAGCAGTTTCGGACAGGCGAACACTGAAGCTTTCTTT.

The chain carries TRBV9 and TRBJ2-3; the D gene is possibly TRBD2 (5 bases). Germline CDR1 reads SGDLS; CDR2 reads YYNGEE. This CDR3 contains 15 residues. V lost 0 bases to trimming and J lost 0 bases, with 8 bases between them. CDR3 sequence reads: CASSVAGSSTDTQYF. CDR3 coding DNA: TGTGCCAGCAGCGTAGCGGGATCTAGCACAGATACGCAGTATTTT.

This chain joins TRBV5-6 and TRBJ1-1; D is undetermined. Germline V CDR1 and CDR2: SGHDT, YYEEEE. CDR3 size: 14 residues. Deletions cut 0 bases from V and 3 bases from J, with 9 bases between. This chain's CDR3 is CASSLAAGYTEAFF. CDR3 bases: TGTGCCAGCAGCTTGGCCGCGGGTTACACTGAAGCTTTCTTT.

The V gene is TRBV5-5, the J gene TRBJ1-1, with 10 bases fitting TRBD1. The length of the CDR3 is 16 residues. CDR1 and CDR2 from the germline V gene are SGHKS and YYEKEE (reference sequence). V dropped 1 base and J dropped 10; count of bases not matched to a gene: 13. The CDR3 region is CASSLNYGTGESGAFF. CDR3 DNA sequence: TGTGCCAGCAGCTTGAATTACGGGACAGGGGAATCGGGAGCTTTCTTT.

This sequence joins TRBV21-1 and TRBJ2-5; TRBD2, the D gene given by the table, was not confirmed from the DNA. TRBV21-1 is a pseudogene locus. The CDR3 sequence is 12 residues long. The chain's CDR3 is CASSPIGETQYF. As DNA, the CDR3 is TGTGCCAGCAGCCCAATCGGGGAGACCCAGTACTTC.

The chain combines TRBV4-2 with TRBJ1-5; D remains ambiguous. Germline-derived CDR1 and CDR2 are LGHNA and YNFKEQ. Trimming took off 0 bases at V and 4 bases at J, with 10 bases between the two ends. CDR3 length: 15 amino acids. CDR3 amino acids: CASSQDSPGNQPQHF. In DNA, the CDR3 is TGTGCCAGCAGCCAAGATTCCCCGGGTAATCAGCCCCAGCATTTT.

This chain joins TRBV13 and TRBJ1-2; TRBD1 agrees at 7 bases. J gave up 8 bases and V 4 bases, and 4 bases lay outside the gene matches. CDR3 length: 12 residues. From germline, CDR1 is PRHDT and CDR2 FYEKMQ (reference sequence). Here the CDR3 DNA reads TGTGCCAGCAGCTCCGGACAGGAGGGCTACACCTTC. Amino acid sequence: CASSSGQEGYTF.

This sequence joins TRBV3-1 (or the pseudogene TRBV3-2) and TRBJ2-3, with 7 bases lining up with TRBD2. J was trimmed by 4 bases and V by 1 base; bases with no gene match: 8. This CDR3 comprises 16 residues. Germline assignment: CDR1 LGHDT and CDR2 YNNKEL (reference sequence). CDR3 in DNA: TGTGCCAGCAGCCAAGGTGGCGGGAGAGGGGCAGATACGCAGTATTTT. This translates into CASSQGGGRGADTQYF.

This clone has a handful of counts. The chain carries TRBV7-6 and TRBJ2-2; D uncertain. Per germline, CDR1 SGHVS and CDR2 FNYEAQ. The CDR3 is 15 amino acids. V lost 2 bases and J 5 bases, leaving 12 bases between the germline ends. CDR3 in DNA: TGTGCCAGCAGCTTATCCAGTTTGGTGACCGGGGAGCTGTTTTTT. Its translation is CASSLSSLVTGELFF.

The chain combines TRBV6-5 with TRBJ2-7; D may be TRBD2 (5 bases). This CDR3 spans 14 amino acids. The germline CDR1 and CDR2 sequences are MNHEY and SVGAGI. V was clipped by 1 base and J by 1 base, with 8 bases between them. The CDR3 spells CASSYFGLSYEQYF. CDR3 in DNA: TGTGCCAGCAGTTACTTCGGACTTTCCTACGAGCAGTACTTC.

The V gene is TRBV11-2, the J gene TRBJ2-1, with D perhaps matching TRBD1 (5 bases). CDR1 is SGHAT and CDR2 is FQNNGV in the germline V gene. This CDR3 has 16 residues. The ends were cut back, 0 bases at V and 0 bases at J, with 9 bases in the middle. Here the CDR3 DNA reads TGTGCCAGCAGCTTAGACCTACAGGTCTCCTACAATGAGCAGTTCTTC. This encodes CASSLDLQVSYNEQFF. Full variable domain (outside the CDR3, taken from reference TRBV11-2 and TRBJ2-1): EAGVAQSPRYKIIEKRQSVAFWCNPISGHATLYWYQQILGQGPKLLIQFQNNGVVDDSQLPKDRFSAERLKGVDSTLKIQPAKLEDSAVYLCASSLDLQVSYNEQFFGPGTRLTVL.

This clone was observed once. DNA for the CDR3: TGTGCCAGCTCGGTTCAGACAAGCTACCACAATGAGCAGTTCTTC. It codes for CASSVQTSYHNEQFF. The rearrangement uses TRBV18 and TRBJ2-1; D gene uncertain. V lost 6 bases to trimming and J lost 5 bases, with 17 bases between them. From germline, CDR1 is KGHSH and CDR2 LQKENI. The CDR3 contains 15 residues.

This chain connects TRBV4-3 to TRBJ2-7; 7 bases are a match to TRBD1. J lost 3 bases, V lost 3 bases, and 8 bases had no gene match. The germline CDR1 and CDR2 sequences are LGHNA and YSLEER. This CDR3 comprises 15 residues. The CDR3 reads CASSQERQGHYEQYF. The DNA of the CDR3 is TGCGCCAGCAGCCAGGAGAGACAGGGCCACTACGAGCAGTACTTC.

This chain connects TRBV30 to TRBJ2-7; no definite D call. Trimming pared 2 bases from V and 5 bases from J, leaving 13 bases between. The CDR3 totals 13 residues. The germline V gene encodes CDR1 GTSNPN and CDR2 SVGIG (reference sequence). The CDR3 nucleotides are TGTGCCTGGAGTCTTGAGGCCAGCGACGAGCAGTACTTC. Residues: CAWSLEASDEQYF.

V and J are TRBV24-1 and TRBJ1-1; D is uncertain. V was clipped by 0 bases and J by 0 bases, with 10 bases between them. Germline-derived CDR1 and CDR2 are KGHDR and SFDVKD. There are 16 residues in the CDR3. The CDR3 loop is CATSDLLRGLNTEAFF. The CDR3 coding sequence is TGTGCCACCAGTGATTTGCTTCGGGGATTGAACACTGAAGCTTTCTTT.

The V gene is TRBV7-2, the J gene TRBJ1-1, with no clear D. Trimming took off 5 bases at V and 7 bases at J, with 8 bases between the two ends. Germline values: CDR1 SGHTA, CDR2 FQGNSA. The CDR3 covers 11 residues. In nucleotides, the CDR3 is TGTGCCAGCAGCGCAGGTTTTGAAGCTTTCTTT. Amino acids: CASSAGFEAFF.

The chain is built from TRBV19 and TRBJ2-6; 8 bases are a match to TRBD1. There are 18 residues in the CDR3. CDR1 is LNHDA, CDR2 SQIVND, per germline (reference sequence). J gave up 4 bases and V 6 bases, and 14 bases lay outside the gene matches. CDR3 region: CASRSTGAILGGANVLTF. CDR3 bases: TGTGCCAGTAGATCGACAGGGGCTATTCTGGGAGGGGCCAACGTCCTGACTTTC. The complete variable domain, with remaining parts taken from reference TRBV19 and TRBJ2-6, reads DGGITQSPKYLFRKEGQNVTLSCEQNLNHDAMYWYRQDPGQGLRLIYYSQIVNDFQKGDIAEGYSVSREKKESFPLTVTSAQKNPTAFYLCASRSTGAILGGANVLTFGAGSRLTVL.

The J gene is TRBJ1-5, the V gene TRBV7-2, with a weak D call TRBD1 (6 bases). Germline loops: CDR1 SGHTA, CDR2 FQGNSA. The CDR3 totals 12 residues. Trimming took 3 bases from V and 9 from J, leaving 9 bases between them. The CDR3 nucleotides are TGTGCCAGCAGCTTTTCAGGGGTGCCCCAGCATTTT. This encodes CASSFSGVPQHF. The whole variable domain, filled in from reference TRBV7-2 and TRBJ1-5, reads GAGVSQSPSNKVTEKGKDVELRCDPISGHTALYWYRQSLGQGLEFLIYFQGNSAPDKSGLPSDRFSAERTGGSVSTLTIQRTQQEDSAVYLCASSFSGVPQHFGDGTRLSIL.

This clone has only one observation. This chain links TRBV7-2 with TRBJ2-5, with a possible D match to TRBD1 (6 bases). In germline, CDR1 is SGHTA, CDR2 FQGNSA. This CDR3 region has 12 residues. Trimming left V 3 bases short and J 5 bases short, with 7 bases between. In DNA, the CDR3 is TGTGCCAGCAGCTTTAGGGGGGAGACCCAGTACTTC. This translates into CASSFRGETQYF.

As for this clone: Other nucleotide sequences from this sample produce the same CDR3. The gene calls are TRBV6-2 or TRBV6-3 and TRBJ2-5; D is unclear. The germline V gene has CDR1 MNHEY and CDR2 SVGEGT. The V gene lost 0 bases and the J gene lost 5 bases, with 10 bases spanning the gap. This CDR3 contains 14 residues. The CDR3 DNA follows: TGTGCCAGCAGTTACTCGGCGGCCCGGGAGACCCAGTACTTC. It translates to CASSYSAARETQYF.

The chain uses TRBV14 and TRBJ1-2, with D perhaps TRBD1 (5 bases). This CDR3 spans 15 amino acids. V lost 1 base to trimming and J lost 4 bases, with 13 bases between them. Germline lookup yields CDR1 SGHDN and CDR2 FVKESK. The CDR3 region has the DNA TGTGCCAGCAGCCAAGTTCCAGGGTCGATCTATGGCTACACCTTC. Its protein is CASSQVPGSIYGYTF.

The chain employs TRBV7-6 and TRBJ1-1; D call uncertain. The germline V and J ends were trimmed by 3 bases and 1 base, with 15 bases remaining between them. Germline V gene sequence: CDR1 SGHVS, CDR2 FNYEAQ. The CDR3 extends over 16 amino acids. The CDR3 sequence is CASSLFGGLTNTEAFF. CDR3 in DNA: TGTGCCAGCAGCTTGTTCGGCGGATTGACGAACACTGAAGCTTTCTTT.

This clone occurred once. For the CDR3, the DNA is TGTGCCAGCAGCCGGGGAGACTCTGGGGCCAACGTCCTGACTTTC. Protein product: CASSRGDSGANVLTF. The J gene is TRBJ2-6, the V gene TRBV14; possibly TRBD2 for D (5 bases). The V end was cut by 4 bases, the J end by 0 bases, with 7 bases between. Germline V lookup: CDR1 SGHDN, CDR2 FVKESK. This CDR3 is built from 15 residues. Full variable domain (rest looked up from reference TRBV14 and TRBJ2-6): EAGVTQFPSHSVIEKGQTVTLRCDPISGHDNLYWYRRVMGKEIKFLLHFVKESKQDESGMPNNRFLAERTGGTYSTLKVQPAELEDSGVYFCASSRGDSGANVLTFGAGSRLTVL.

The chain employs TRBV4-1 and TRBJ2-1; 8 bases map to TRBD2. The junction had 5 bases not matched to a gene; V was cut back by 3 bases and J by 7 bases. The CDR3 is 14 residues long. Per germline, CDR1 MGHRA and CDR2 YSYEKL. CDR3 loop: CASSQGGRTNEQFF. The CDR3 coding sequence is TGCGCCAGCAGCCAGGGCGGGAGGACAAATGAGCAGTTCTTC.

The rearrangement uses TRBV18 and TRBJ2-1; 11 nucleotides match TRBD2. Germline V CDR1 and CDR2: KGHSH, LQKENI. The CDR3 loop spans 17 amino acids. Germline trimming cut 6 bases from V and 1 base from J; bases unmatched to any gene: 8. CDR3 region: CASSPPTSGVSYNEQFF. The CDR3 DNA follows: TGTGCCAGCTCTCCTCCGACTAGCGGGGTTTCCTACAATGAGCAGTTCTTC.

V gene TRBV7-3 combines with J gene TRBJ2-1, with 10 bases fitting TRBD2. The CDR3 contains 16 residues. The V and J ends lost 1 base and 6 bases, in that order; junction bases with no gene match: 6. Germline CDR1 SGHTA, CDR2 FQGTGA. This CDR3 reads CASSLMASGRVNEQFF. The CDR3 DNA is TGTGCCAGCAGCTTAATGGCTAGCGGGAGAGTCAATGAGCAGTTCTTC. Supplemented by reference TRBV7-3 and TRBJ2-1, the full variable domain reads GAGVSQTPSNKVTEKGKYVELRCDPISGHTALYWYRQSLGQGPEFLIYFQGTGAADDSGLPNDRFFAVRPEGSVSTLKIQRTERGDSAVYLCASSLMASGRVNEQFFGPGTRLTVL.